Shown below are 19 T cell receptor beta chains from a single sample sequenced in a study of OX40 agonist ivuxolimab in advanced cancers. Using immunoSEQ multiplex PCR, the repertoire was profiled, and TCRdb retains in-frame clones only, with some absent. The data contain 65,000 to 75,000 clones, around 86% of them seen just once; the ten biggest clones take up 0.35% to 0.5%. Sample: CD4+ or CD8+ T cells sorted from blood, taken in a trial of the OX40 agonist ivuxolimab. Every receptor here comes from an adult with an advanced solid tumor such as melanoma, head and neck, liver or kidney cancer.

The genes are TRBV4-2 and TRBJ1-6, with a possible D match to TRBD1 (5 bases). The CDR3 is 15 amino acids. The germline V gene encodes CDR1 LGHNA and CDR2 YNFKEQ. V gave up 3 bases and J gave up 3 bases, with 9 bases separating them. In DNA, the CDR3 is TGTGCCAGCAGCCAGGCCGGGGGCTATAATTCACCCCTCCACTTT. Encoded protein: CASSQAGGYNSPLHF.

The chain has TRBV2 and TRBJ2-7, with 10 bases matching TRBD1. Germline trimming cut 6 bases from V and 0 bases from J; bases unmatched to any gene: 8. Per germline, CDR1 SNHLY and CDR2 FYNNEI. CDR3 length: 16 amino acids. The CDR3 region has the DNA TGTGCCAGCAGATTCGGGACAGGGGTAGGCTCCTACGAGCAGTACTTC. As protein: CASRFGTGVGSYEQYF.

V gene TRBV6-1 combines with J gene TRBJ1-1; 9 positions match TRBD1. Looked up from germline, CDR1 is MNHNS and CDR2 is SASEGT. V shed 2 bases, J shed 4 bases, and the junction held 2 bases outside the gene matches. This CDR3 has 14 amino acids. CDR3 DNA sequence: TGTGCCAGCAGTGAAACGACAGGGGGCACTGAAGCTTTCTTT. The encoded protein is CASSETTGGTEAFF.

The rearrangement links TRBV5-6 to TRBJ1-5, with a tentative D call TRBD1 (5 bases). Germline CDR1 is SGHDT and CDR2 is YYEEEE. The germline V and J ends were trimmed by 2 bases and 8 bases, with 17 bases remaining between them. The CDR3 loop spans 15 amino acids. For the CDR3, the DNA is TGTGCCAGCAGCTTACTGGGGGAAGGGGAGAAGCCCCAGCATTTT. Its protein is CASSLLGEGEKPQHF.

This clone has ten or more counts. This sequence joins TRBV6-1 and TRBJ1-2; the D gene is possibly TRBD1 (5 bases). Germline values: CDR1 MNHNS, CDR2 SASEGT. Trimming cost V 6 bases and J 4 bases, with 12 bases left between them. The CDR3 covers 13 residues. Here the CDR3 reads CASSRQPPYGYTF. CDR3 nucleotide sequence: TGTGCCAGCAGCCGACAGCCTCCCTATGGCTACACCTTC.

The chain combines TRBV4-3 with TRBJ2-7; D gene ambiguous. V dropped 3 bases and J dropped 2 bases, with 2 bases sitting between them. Germline CDR1 reads LGHNA; CDR2 reads YSLEER. The CDR3 is 11 amino acids. CDR3 region: CASSQTYEQYV. CDR3 DNA: TGCGCCAGCAGCCAGACCTACGAGCAGTACGTC.

The chain carries TRBV7-2 and TRBJ2-3; D is ambiguous. V lost 8 bases and J 2 bases, leaving 8 bases between the germline ends. This CDR3 has 12 amino acids. Germline-derived CDR1 and CDR2 are SGHTA and FQGNSA. The CDR3 DNA is TGTGCCAGCCGGTGGAACACAGATACGCAGTATTTT. Protein product: CASRWNTDTQYF.

The chain has TRBV5-4 and TRBJ1-1; 9 bases are a match to TRBD1. This CDR3 region has 16 residues. The junction had 6 bases not matched to a gene; V was cut back by 0 bases and J by 3 bases. Per germline, CDR1 SGHNT and CDR2 YYREEE (reference sequence). Here the CDR3 reads CASSLGGQGGYTEAFF. CDR3 DNA sequence: TGTGCCAGCAGCTTGGGGGGACAGGGCGGTTACACTGAAGCTTTCTTT.

This chain links TRBV7-6 with TRBJ2-1; D not resolved. Trimming removed 1 base at V and 0 bases at J, with 7 bases between. CDR1 and CDR2 (germline): SGHVS, FNYEAQ. The CDR3 runs to 15 residues. The CDR3: CASSLGPPSYNEQFF. CDR3 bases: TGTGCCAGCAGCTTAGGGCCACCCTCCTACAATGAGCAGTTCTTC.

The rearrangement links TRBV27 to TRBJ2-2; 7 bases match TRBD1. Germline V gene data show CDR1 as MNHEY and CDR2 as SMNVEV (reference sequence). The V and J ends lost 5 bases and 6 bases, in that order; junction bases with no gene match: 15. CDR3 length: 17 amino acids. DNA of the CDR3: TGTGCCAGCAGTCCACCCTACAGGGGCAGTGGCCCCGGGGAGCTGTTTTTT. Residues: CASSPPYRGSGPGELFF.

The chain has TRBV7-8 and TRBJ2-7, with D possibly matching TRBD2 (6 bases). This CDR3 comprises 17 residues. The V end was cut by 1 base, the J end by 2 bases, with 18 bases between. CDR1 and CDR2 (germline): SGHVS, FQNEAQ. CDR3: CASSLVRGSGVPYEQYF. CDR3 nucleotide sequence: TGTGCCAGCAGCTTAGTGAGGGGTAGCGGTGTCCCCTACGAGCAGTACTTC.

By share, this clone ranks as medium-sized. The chain couples TRBV5-1 to TRBJ2-3; no clear D. Germline CDR1 and CDR2: SGHRS and YFSETQ. V lost 3 bases to trimming and J lost 4 bases, with 6 bases between them. The CDR3 length is 12 residues. The CDR3 protein is CASSSESDTQYF. The DNA of the CDR3 is TGCGCCAGCAGCTCCGAATCAGATACGCAGTATTTT.

The CDR3 loop is CASSLRIGTEAFF. The CDR3 bases are TGTGCCAGCAGCTTGCGCATCGGAACTGAAGCTTTCTTT. This chain connects TRBV5-6 to TRBJ1-1; D is unresolved. The V end was cut by 1 base, the J end by 5 bases, with 9 bases between. The CDR3 is 13 amino acids. Germline V lookup: CDR1 SGHDT, CDR2 YYEEEE.

The chain joins TRBV30 to TRBJ1-4, with D perhaps matching TRBD1 (6 bases). Looked up from germline, CDR1 is GTSNPN and CDR2 is SVGIG (reference sequence). V was pared by 0 bases and J by 8 bases, with 13 bases between. CDR3 length equals 14 residues. In DNA form, the CDR3 reads TGTGCCTGGAGTGTCGCACAGGGCGACGAAAAACTGTTTTTT. It specifies CAWSVAQGDEKLFF.

This clone was seen more than once but under ten times. The chain employs TRBV2 and TRBJ1-3; D uncertain. Trimming shortened V by 6 bases and J by 0 bases, and 9 bases separated the two germline ends. CDR3 length: 14 amino acids. Per germline, CDR1 SNHLY and CDR2 FYNNEI. CDR3 in DNA: TGTGCCAGCAGGCTTTCAGACTCTGGAAACACCATATATTTT. Its translation is CASRLSDSGNTIYF.

This sequence joins TRBV5-6 and TRBJ1-2; no firm D call. The CDR3 runs to 13 residues. V lost 4 bases and J 8 bases, leaving 15 bases between the germline ends. In germline, CDR1 is SGHDT, CDR2 YYEEEE. This CDR3 is CASSRRATEGYTF. In DNA form, the CDR3 reads TGTGCCAGCAGCCGTCGGGCCACCGAGGGCTACACCTTC.

The chain recombines TRBV6-1 with TRBJ1-5; maybe TRBD1 (6 bases). This CDR3 has 17 residues. The germline gives CDR1 MNHNS, CDR2 SASEGT. Trimming took off 2 bases at V and 4 bases at J, with 18 bases between the two ends. The CDR3 loop reads CASSETGTNRQNQPQHF. The CDR3 DNA is TGTGCCAGCAGTGAAACCGGGACAAATCGTCAGAATCAGCCCCAGCATTTT.

V is TRBV28 and J is TRBJ2-1; 10 bases map to TRBD2. The J segment lost 6 bases and the V segment lost 5 bases, leaving 10 bases of the junction unmatched. CDR3 length equals 16 residues. Germline CDR1 reads MDHEN; CDR2 reads SYDVKM. This CDR3 is CASSAPSGSGVNEQFF. Written as DNA, the CDR3 is TGTGCCAGCAGTGCGCCTAGCGGGAGCGGGGTCAATGAGCAGTTCTTC.

This rearrangement joins TRBV11-2 to TRBJ1-6, with TRBD1 matching over 8 bases. The germline gives CDR1 SGHAT, CDR2 FQNNGV. Unmatched junction bases numbered 7, after V lost 5 bases and J lost 10 bases. This CDR3 is 14 amino acids long. CDR3 loop: CASSLGQGFSPLHF. CDR3 bases: TGTGCCAGCAGCCTAGGACAGGGCTTCTCACCCCTCCACTTT.